This T cell receptor beta chain is drawn from a study of T cell repertoires in ileal Crohn's disease. About the research overall: Each sample's TCRB immunosequencing used 450 to 550 nanograms of biopsy DNA. Study-level points and caveats: Clonality above 26.8% at surgery always came with endoscopic recurrence. Active smokers at surgery had more clonal expansions than non-smokers. Sorted CD8 T cells held more high-frequency clones than CD4.

Sequenced by immunoSEQ multiplex PCR; TCRdb stores in-frame clones only, minus some. The table includes about 8,000 clones, roughly 85% detected once. Germline CDR1 reads SGHAT; CDR2 reads FQNNGV. Trimming removed 6 bases at V and 1 base at J, with 18 bases between. The CDR3 extends over 17 amino acids. As to this clone: Antigen: not known.

Sample time point: inflamed ileum from the surgical specimen. The sequenced sample consisted of ileal tissue. The chain recombines TRBV11-2 with TRBJ1-4, with D possibly being TRBD1 (6 bases). The receptor was derived from an adult with Crohn's disease. For the CDR3, the DNA is TGTGCCAGCAGTTTAAGTTCGGGGGCGCGAACTAATGAAAAACTGTTTTTT. Encoded protein: CASSLSSGARTNEKLFF.